The rows below give T cell receptor beta chains drawn from one sample of a study of T cells in severe cutaneous drug reactions. TCRdb re-called the multiplex PCR reads and gives one entry per CDR3 protein, without DNA. This repertoire includes thousands of distinct CDR3 sequences. Sample: PBMCs. The receptors here all came from a human donor with Stevens-Johnson syndrome, a severe cutaneous drug reaction. Both conserved end residues are part of each CDR3. Clone size, where shown, is once, few, many, or a class for clones that have expanded.

CDR3aa	v_gene	j_gene	abundance
CASSQVGGNEQYF	TRBV4-2	TRBJ2-7	large
CASSPPVRLGPYNEQFF	TRBV18	TRBJ2-1	medium-sized
CASSQVRESSVKLFF	TRBV4-2	TRBJ1-4	medium-sized
CASSFGTGGGNEQFF	TRBV28	TRBJ2-1	-
CASSLTGQGGYGYTF	TRBV5-4	TRBJ1-2	medium-sized
CASSQEQLSDTQYF	TRBV3-1	TRBJ2-3	medium-sized
CASSPRRQGAWTEAFF	TRBV27	TRBJ1-1	large
CASSPAGTGASTQYF	TRBV10-1	TRBJ2-3	medium-sized
CASSQDTEKLFF	TRBV3-1	TRBJ1-4	medium-sized
CSQGGVGTDTQYF	TRBV20-1	TRBJ2-3	-
CASSQGGSPTTEAFF	TRBV4-1	TRBJ1-1	medium-sized
CASSSLVGTDTQYF	TRBV9	TRBJ2-3	-
CASSHEEKGAQEGYTF	TRBV7-9	TRBJ1-2	medium-sized
CAWARGLHNEQFF	TRBV30	TRBJ2-1	medium-sized
CASSRQPFNQPQHF	TRBV28	TRBJ1-5	-
CASSYYGTLSTEAFF	TRBV6-5	TRBJ1-1	large
CASSYSSGTGNTIYF	TRBV6-6	TRBJ1-3	-
CASSRPPGIKDTDTQYF	TRBV13	TRBJ2-3	medium-sized
CASSTGGLHSYNEQFF	TRBV6-2/TRBV6-3	TRBJ2-1	-
CASSASGSNYGYTF	TRBV6-2/TRBV6-3	TRBJ1-2	-
CASSTPTTDSNQPQHF	TRBV12-3/TRBV12-4	TRBJ1-5	medium-sized
CASSLMGQGPGNTIYF	TRBV6-1	TRBJ1-3	large
CASSLAMGINTEAFF	TRBV5-6	TRBJ1-1	-
CASSLSGQGAKETQYF	TRBV28	TRBJ2-5	-
CSVATGSGDQPQHF	TRBV29-1	TRBJ1-5	-
CASSQENPLANYGYTF	TRBV4-1	TRBJ1-2	medium-sized
CASRDGQGARNNEQFF	TRBV7-9	TRBJ2-1	medium-sized
CASSQGSGGRDEQFF	TRBV4-1	TRBJ2-1	medium-sized
CASSLDEVPRYEQYF	TRBV5-1	TRBJ2-7	medium-sized
CASTPDGDYGYTF	TRBV4-3	TRBJ1-2	medium-sized
CASSPSGLLYNEQFF	TRBV18	TRBJ2-1	medium-sized
CALGRDSYEQYF	TRBV6-1	TRBJ2-7	medium-sized
CASGAHDRGPGNTIYF	TRBV27	TRBJ1-3	-
CAITSGGEAFF	TRBV10-3	TRBJ1-1	medium-sized
CASSQPRLGTANQPQHF	TRBV4-1	TRBJ1-5	medium-sized
CASSGHPGTTAQETQYF	TRBV11-2	TRBJ2-5	-
CASSSVTYEQYF	TRBV12-3/TRBV12-4	TRBJ2-7	medium-sized
CASSPGTGGRTEAFF	TRBV4-2	TRBJ1-1	medium-sized
CASSLWGQNYEQYF	TRBV27	TRBJ2-7	medium-sized
CASSFLAGVFQETQYF	TRBV7-8	TRBJ2-5	-
CSARVAGRPDTQYF	TRBV20-1	TRBJ2-3	-
CASSARPGLNTEAFF	TRBV28	TRBJ1-1	-
CASSQDRGFTYEQYF	TRBV7-9	TRBJ2-7	-
CASSQVRGDEQFF	TRBV4-2	TRBJ2-1	-
CASTPSVLAVEQFF	TRBV9	TRBJ2-1	-
CASSPTDAKNIQYF	TRBV28	TRBJ2-4	medium-sized
CASSEGTGGFYEQYF	TRBV6-1	TRBJ2-7	-
CASSSPPGTVPEAFF	TRBV6-2/TRBV6-3	TRBJ1-1	medium-sized
CASRGGQGSWPQHF	TRBV27	TRBJ1-5	large
CASSSLGAASYEQYF	TRBV13	TRBJ2-7	medium-sized
CASSQDRVAYEQYF	TRBV4-3	TRBJ2-7	medium-sized
CASSPGPHTEAFF	TRBV12-3/TRBV12-4	TRBJ1-1	medium-sized
CASSQVVGLRWWVPPRPYEQYF	TRBV4-1	TRBJ2-7	-